This T cell receptor beta chain was profiled in a study of blood T cell repertoires in COVID-19 (TCRdb year 2020). Study-wide context: Samples covering the acute and convalescent phases of COVID-19 were provided by collaborators in the United States, Italy and Spain. Deeply sampled blood TCRbeta repertoires from subjects exposed to, actively infected with, or recovered from COVID-19 were included in the dataset. A freely available public database, intended as a resource for researchers studying the immune response to SARS-CoV-2, is where the repertoires were released. A de-identified subject ID, COVID-19 status, age in years and sex were almost always included in the sample metadata. Samples came from the ongoing ImmuneRACE study (first 160 participants) plus 1,254 subjects from 6 global collaborators. The prospective study material was composed of cDNA or gDNA derived from T cells, B-cell-depleted T cells, or PBMCs. Where available, HLA class I and class II types were obtained from metadata supplied by the sample provider rather than from assay-based typing. The study at large found these results: The quantity of clinical and demographic metadata differed by source and by participant and was supplied without curation.

Germline trimming: 5 bases from V, 7 bases from J; junction bases outside gene matches: 4. Looking up the germline V gene (reference sequence) yields CDR1 MNHEY and CDR2 SMNVEV. There are 14 amino acids in the CDR3, from cysteine to phenylalanine inclusive. This entry keeps only the CDR3 DNA: 42 bases, framed from base 1. The collaborating institutions used their own protocols to collect whole blood in K2EDTA tubes. For TCRbeta analysis, collaborator samples were shipped as frozen whole blood, as isolated PBMCs, or as DNA extracted from either sample type. TCRbeta CDR3 regions were amplified from genomic DNA using the immunoSEQ Assay, a bias-controlled multiplex PCR. The original pipeline was this. The number of nucleated cells in each sample was estimated from the amplification of reference gene primers within the assay. To quantify the absolute abundance of each unique TCRbeta CDR3 rearrangement, sequence reads were collapsed and filtered. For each sample, productive Simpson clonality was calculated as the square root of Simpson's diversity index over productive rearrangements. In TCRdb, the immuneACCESS table is reduced to in-frame sequences with V and J assigned. These tables do not hold every clone; where another copy was compared, an unresolved V gene accounts for under half, and the others remain unexplained. V and J calls and clone size come straight from that table; D and trimming were deduced from the DNA. In all, the sample holds more than 95,000 clones, and roughly 86% of those were seen once. The ten largest make up approximately 5.3% of the sample.

On this clone: Its binding antigen is unknown. No base-level quality is on record; no much larger clone is a single base apart.

The receptor comes from a human donor in a cohort sampled during active COVID-19. The chain links TRBV27 with TRBJ2-7, with 14 bases in between that match TRBD2. Sample: peripheral blood. The CDR3 amino acid sequence is: CASSLGTSGREQYF. The DNA reads as follows: TGTGCCAGCAGTCTGGGGACTAGCGGGAGAGAGCAGTACTTC.